These 20 T cell receptor beta chains originate from one sample sequenced in a study of human T cells and chemical hapten exposure. Time point given: pre-sensitization, week 0. As for treatment: therapeutic diphenylcyclopropenone sensitization with weekly scalp DPC. TCRdb re-called the RACE reads through MiXCR, storing one row per CDR3 protein. The table shows approximately 370,000 distinct CDR3 sequences, with around 5.5% occurring only once. Material: whole blood, obtained in connection with sensitization to the hapten diphenylcyclopropenone (DPC). The receptors were gathered from a woman aged 18-29 years with alopecia areata. Some clones in this sample may be carry-over from other donors' samples.

This clonotype was recorded at least ten times. The rearrangement links TRBV6-2 or TRBV6-3 to TRBJ2-7; D is perhaps TRBD1 (6 bases). The CDR3 has 14 residues. V was trimmed by 8 bases and J by 2 bases, leaving 16 bases between them. Germline lookup yields CDR1 MNHEY and CDR2 SVGEGT. The CDR3 bases are TGTGCCAGCCGCTGGGGGCCCCGCGCCTACGAGCAGTACTTC. Translation: CASRWGPRAYEQYF.

This clonotype has ten or more counts. This sequence joins TRBV28 and TRBJ1-1; D is unclear. Germline CDR1 is MDHEN and CDR2 is SYDVKM. V was pared by 6 bases and J by 0 bases, with 11 bases between. This CDR3 has 14 residues. CDR3 sequence: CASRIGLVNTEAFF. CDR3 coding DNA: TGTGCCAGCAGGATTGGACTTGTGAACACTGAAGCTTTCTTT. Full variable domain (outside the CDR3, taken from reference TRBV28 and TRBJ1-1): DVKVTQSSRYLVKRTGEKVFLECVQDMDHENMFWYRQDPGLGLRLIYFSYDVKMKEKGDIPEGYSVSREKKERFSLILESASTNQTSMYLCASRIGLVNTEAFFGQGTRLTVV.

The chain links TRBV20-1 to TRBJ1-1, with TRBD1 identical over 8 bases. Germline lookup yields CDR1 DFQATT and CDR2 SNEGSKA (reference sequence). The CDR3 consists of 15 residues. J was trimmed by 3 bases and V by 2 bases; bases with no gene match: 8. The CDR3 nucleotides read TGCAGTGCTAGATTCCCGGGACAGGCGCACACTGAAGCTTTCTTT. This sequence encodes CSARFPGQAHTEAFF.

A few counts support this clonotype. The chain employs TRBV19 and TRBJ2-3, with TRBD2 matching over 9 bases. Looked up from germline, CDR1 is LNHDA and CDR2 is SQIVND (reference sequence). The CDR3 extends over 16 amino acids. V lost 4 bases to trimming and J lost 8 bases; unmatched junction nucleotides: 13. CDR3 in amino acids: CASSNKRGARRGTQYF. DNA of the CDR3: TGTGCCAGTAGTAACAAGCGGGGGGCCCGGCGGGGTACGCAGTATTTT.

V gene TRBV6-5 combines with J gene TRBJ2-3; D uncertain. CDR1 and CDR2 from the germline V gene are MNHEY and SVGAGI. Trimming shortened V by 6 bases and J by 2 bases, and 15 bases separated the two germline ends. This CDR3 region has 15 residues. CDR3 amino acids: CASRDTSSLTDTQYF. In DNA, the CDR3 is TGTGCCAGCAGAGATACCTCTAGTCTCACAGATACGCAGTATTTT.

The V and J genes are TRBV7-2 and TRBJ2-4; D possibly corresponds to TRBD2 (5 bases). The CDR3 totals 16 residues. CDR1 is SGHTA, CDR2 FQGNSA, per germline. V was trimmed by 1 base and J by 0 bases, leaving 10 bases between them. CDR3 nucleotide sequence: TGTGCCAGCAGCTTAGAGAGCGGTCTAGCCAAAAACATTCAGTACTTC. Translated: CASSLESGLAKNIQYF.

The chain uses TRBV3-1 and TRBJ1-2, with D perhaps matching TRBD1 (6 bases). The germline V gene encodes CDR1 LGHDT and CDR2 YNNKEL (reference sequence). Deletions cut 0 bases from V and 4 bases from J, with 18 bases between. The CDR3 runs to 17 residues. The CDR3 spells CASSQDPTTGPLYGYTF. DNA for the CDR3: TGTGCCAGCAGCCAAGATCCAACTACAGGGCCCCTCTATGGCTACACCTTC. Looking up the rest from reference TRBV3-1 and TRBJ1-2 gives the full variable domain: DTAVSQTPKYLVTQMGNDKSIKCEQNLGHDTMYWYKQDSKKFLKIMFSYNNKELIINETVPNRFSPKSPDKAHLNLHINSLELGDSAVYFCASSQDPTTGPLYGYTFGSGTRLTVV.

The chain has TRBV5-1 and TRBJ2-3, with 7 bases matching TRBD1. With 4 bases clipped from V and 7 bases from J, the junction kept 9 bases outside the gene matches. Germline V gene sequence: CDR1 SGHRS, CDR2 YFSETQ. This CDR3 contains 14 residues. CDR3 region: CASSQTDRPYTQYF. CDR3 DNA sequence: TGCGCCAGCAGCCAAACGGACAGGCCATATACGCAGTATTTT.

This clonotype was picked up a small number of times. The V call is TRBV6-5, the J call TRBJ2-7; perhaps D is TRBD1 or TRBD2 (5 bases each). The ends were cut back, 6 bases at V and 1 base at J, with 16 bases in the middle. CDR3 length equals 15 residues. Germline V gene data show CDR1 as MNHEY and CDR2 as SVGAGI. Written as DNA, the CDR3 is TGTGCCAGCAGCCCTTCGGTGGGACGGTCCTACGAGCAGTACTTC. It specifies CASSPSVGRSYEQYF.

The chain combines TRBV6-5 with TRBJ2-1, with TRBD2 matching over 9 bases. CDR3 length equals 14 residues. Germline-derived CDR1 and CDR2 are MNHEY and SVGAGI. Unmatched junction bases numbered 4, after V lost 6 bases and J lost 4 bases. DNA of the CDR3: TGTGCCAGCAGGAGGACTAGCGAGTACAATGAGCAGTTCTTC. This encodes CASRRTSEYNEQFF.

This clonotype has ten or more counts. The chain recombines TRBV29-1 with TRBJ1-1; tentatively, D is TRBD1 (5 bases). The germline V gene has CDR1 SQVTM and CDR2 ANQGSEA. CDR3 size: 13 residues. V was pared by 6 bases and J by 7 bases, with 18 bases between. Here the CDR3 reads CSVAGTGNFEAFF. CDR3 DNA sequence: TGCAGCGTGGCTGGGACGGGAAACTTTGAAGCTTTCTTT.

This clonotype was observed at least ten times. The chain has TRBV4-2 and TRBJ2-7, with a tentative D call TRBD1 (5 bases). From germline, CDR1 is LGHNA and CDR2 YNFKEQ. V lost 4 bases and J 5 bases, leaving 24 bases between the germline ends. CDR3 length: 17 amino acids. CDR3 nucleotide sequence: TGTGCCAGCAGCCGGAAGGTGGGGCTGGTGGTAGGCAACGAGCAGTACTTC. Translated: CASSRKVGLVVGNEQYF.

CDR3 nucleotides: TGTGCCAGCAGTTTTCTCCTCGGAAACAATGAGCAGTTCTTC. It is translated as CASSFLLGNNEQFF. The genes are TRBV12-3 or TRBV12-4 and TRBJ2-1; D remains unclear. V was shortened by 3 bases and J by 5 bases, with 11 bases between the two germline ends. CDR3 size: 14 residues.

This sequence joins TRBV19 and TRBJ1-5; no firm D call. This CDR3 region has 13 residues. CDR1 and CDR2 from the germline V gene are LNHDA and SQIVND (reference sequence). Trimming left V 5 bases short and J 7 bases short, with 12 bases between. CDR3 amino acids: CASSARVQQPQHF. Written as DNA, the CDR3 is TGTGCCAGTAGTGCGAGGGTACAGCAGCCCCAGCATTTT.

This clonotype was observed once. The junction departs from germline at one end; a sequencing error may be responsible. This chain links TRBV2 with TRBJ1-1; 11 bases map to TRBD1. The CDR3 covers 12 residues. In germline, CDR1 is SNHLY, CDR2 FYNNEI. The CDR3 spells CASRTGGTGAFF. CDR3 nucleotide sequence: TGTGCCAGCCGGACAGGGGGCACTGGAGCTTTCTTT.

This clonotype has ten or more counts. The chain links TRBV6-5 to TRBJ2-1; TRBD2 is a possible D gene (7 bases). From germline, CDR1 is MNHEY and CDR2 SVGAGI. The CDR3 extends over 15 amino acids. V was cut by 0 bases and J by 8 bases, with 14 bases left in between. CDR3 bases: TGTGCCAGCAGTTACTCGGGGGGGCTTGGCGATGAGCAGTTCTTC. This codes for CASSYSGGLGDEQFF.

The rearrangement links TRBV7-9 to TRBJ2-2; D may be TRBD1 or TRBD2 (5 bases each). The CDR3 totals 15 residues. The germline gives CDR1 SEHNR, CDR2 FQNEAQ (reference sequence). The germline V and J ends were trimmed by 2 bases and 4 bases, with 11 bases remaining between them. The DNA of the CDR3 is TGTGCCAGCAGCTTATTGGGGGAGATCACCGGGGAGCTGTTTTTT. It encodes CASSLLGEITGELFF.

Points on this clonotype: An end of the junction does not agree with germline; a read error may underlie this. The chain links TRBV7-7 to TRBJ2-1; D possibly corresponds to TRBD2 (6 bases). The CDR3 extends over 14 amino acids. Per the germline V gene, CDR1 is SSHAT and CDR2 is FNYEAQ (reference sequence). The CDR3 DNA follows: TGTGCTAGCAGCTTAGGAGGGCGCCACAATGAGCAGTTCTTC. The encoded protein is CASSLGGRHNEQFF.

This clonotype came up many times. The CDR3 loop reads CASSLGQHEKLFF. The CDR3 DNA reads as TGTGCCAGCAGCCTAGGACAGCATGAAAAACTGTTTTTT. This chain uses TRBV7-6 with TRBJ1-4; a weak D match, TRBD1 (6 bases). This CDR3 comprises 13 residues. With 5 bases removed from V and 6 bases from J, the gap between germline ends came to 10 bases. Germline CDR1 SGHVS, CDR2 FNYEAQ.

The V and J genes are TRBV24-1 and TRBJ2-3; D gene ambiguous. V was pared by 1 base and J by 2 bases, with 6 bases between. The CDR3 extends over 14 amino acids. Per the germline V gene, CDR1 is KGHDR and CDR2 is SFDVKD. CDR3 in DNA: TGTGCCACCAGTGATTTCCCGCTCACAGATACGCAGTATTTT. Translation: CATSDFPLTDTQYF.